Below, 6 T cell receptor beta chains from the same sample are listed, as sequenced in a study of blood T cell repertoires in COVID-19. Measured with immunoSEQ multiplex PCR; TCRdb has only the in-frame clones, and not every one. The sample contains about 100,000 clones, approximately 91% of which appear only once. Input material: peripheral blood. The receptor source for this set is a woman aged 55 to 70 with acute or convalescent COVID-19.

The CDR3 loop reads CASNQGIAGELFF. In DNA form, the CDR3 reads TGTGCCAGCAACCAGGGGATCGCCGGGGAGCTGTTTTTT. The rearrangement uses TRBV6-5 and TRBJ2-2, with a tentative D call TRBD1 (6 bases). The germline V and J ends were trimmed by 7 bases and 6 bases, with 12 bases remaining between them. Germline CDR1 and CDR2: MNHEY and SVGAGI. The CDR3 covers 13 residues.

V gene TRBV5-1 combines with J gene TRBJ2-2, with TRBD2 identical over 7 bases. The CDR3 consists of 16 residues. CDR1 SGHRS and CDR2 YFSETQ come from the germline V gene. J gave up 6 bases and V 0 bases, and 8 bases lay outside the gene matches. CDR3 nucleotide sequence: TGCGCCAGCAGCTTGGATGGACTAGGAAGCCCCGGGGAGCTGTTTTTT. It codes for CASSLDGLGSPGELFF. The whole variable domain, filled in from reference TRBV5-1 and TRBJ2-2, reads KAGVTQTPRYLIKTRGQQVTLSCSPISGHRSVSWYQQTPGQGLQFLFEYFSETQRNKGNFPGRFSGRQFSNSRSEMNVSTLELGDSALYLCASSLDGLGSPGELFFGEGSRLTVL.

CDR3 DNA sequence: TGCAGCCCCGGGGGACCTACTGAAGCTTTCTTT. It translates to CSPGGPTEAFF. The chain joins TRBV29-1 to TRBJ1-1; the D gene is possibly TRBD1 (5 bases). The CDR3 spans 11 residues. Looked up from germline, CDR1 is SQVTM and CDR2 is ANQGSEA. The V end was cut by 8 bases, the J end by 5 bases, with 12 bases between.

This chain uses TRBV30 with TRBJ2-5; unclear D gene. Trimming pared 5 bases from V and 4 bases from J, leaving 11 bases between. CDR1 and CDR2 from the germline V gene are GTSNPN and SVGIG (reference sequence). The CDR3 is made up of 12 amino acids. The CDR3 DNA reads as TGTGCCTGGTGCGTCACCTCAGAGACCCAGTACTTC. Translation: CAWCVTSETQYF.

The chain has TRBV3-1 (or the pseudogene TRBV3-2) and TRBJ1-2; 10 bases are a match to TRBD1. Germline CDR1 is LGHDT and CDR2 is YNNKEL (reference sequence). J lost 6 bases, V lost 5 bases, and 3 bases had no gene match. The CDR3 consists of 13 residues. CDR3 sequence (DNA): TGTGCCAGCAGCGGGGACAGGGGCAATGGCTACACCTTC. It translates to CASSGDRGNGYTF.

This rearrangement joins TRBV14 to TRBJ2-1; 10 nucleotides line up with TRBD2. The germline V gene has CDR1 SGHDN and CDR2 FVKESK. The CDR3 totals 19 residues. The V and J ends lost 1 base and 4 bases, in that order; junction bases with no gene match: 13. CDR3: CASSQGEGLAMGRYNEQFF. The CDR3 bases are TGTGCCAGCAGCCAAGGGGAGGGACTAGCGATGGGTCGTTACAATGAGCAGTTCTTC.